Given below is one T cell receptor (beta chain) in context. This sample is drawn from a study of control samples from healthy donors and cancer patients. The assay was immunoSEQ multiplex PCR, and TCRdb's table has in-frame clones only and misses some. The sample records about 96,000 clones, 90% to 95% being singletons. This clonotype was sampled from a man aged 18 to 30 in good health. The sample consisted of blood.

The CDR3 loop is CASSLVRGQHNEQFF. The CDR3 region has the DNA TGTGCCAGCAGCTTAGTTCGAGGCCAACACAATGAGCAGTTCTTC. The rearrangement joins TRBV7-9 to TRBJ2-1; D unclear. The CDR3 runs 15 residues. Germline V lookup: CDR1 SEHNR, CDR2 FQNEAQ (reference sequence). V was trimmed by 1 base and J by 5 bases, leaving 12 bases between them.